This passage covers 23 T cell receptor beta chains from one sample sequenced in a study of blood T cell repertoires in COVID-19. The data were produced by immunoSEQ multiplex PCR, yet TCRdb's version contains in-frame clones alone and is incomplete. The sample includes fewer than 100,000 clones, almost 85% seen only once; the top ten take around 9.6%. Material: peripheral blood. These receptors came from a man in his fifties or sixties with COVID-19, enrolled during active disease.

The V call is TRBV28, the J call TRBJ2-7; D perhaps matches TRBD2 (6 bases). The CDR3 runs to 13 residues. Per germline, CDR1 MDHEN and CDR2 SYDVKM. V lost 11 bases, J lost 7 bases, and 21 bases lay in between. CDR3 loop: CASVGGGMLEQYF. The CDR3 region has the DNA TGTGCCTCCGTCGGTGGCGGGATGTTGGAGCAGTACTTC.

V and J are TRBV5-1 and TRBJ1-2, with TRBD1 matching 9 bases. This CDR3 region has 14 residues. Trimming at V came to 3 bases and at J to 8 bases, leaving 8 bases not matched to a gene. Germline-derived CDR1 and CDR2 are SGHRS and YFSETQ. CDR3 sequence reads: CASSSGQGSSGYTF. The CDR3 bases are TGCGCCAGCAGCTCGGGACAGGGTTCGTCCGGCTACACCTTC.

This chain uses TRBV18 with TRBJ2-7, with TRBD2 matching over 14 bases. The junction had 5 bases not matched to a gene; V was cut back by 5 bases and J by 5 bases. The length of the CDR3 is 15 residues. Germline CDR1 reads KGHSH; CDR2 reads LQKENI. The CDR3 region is CASSMGLAGANEQYF. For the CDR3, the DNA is TGTGCCAGCTCAATGGGACTAGCGGGAGCGAACGAGCAGTACTTC.

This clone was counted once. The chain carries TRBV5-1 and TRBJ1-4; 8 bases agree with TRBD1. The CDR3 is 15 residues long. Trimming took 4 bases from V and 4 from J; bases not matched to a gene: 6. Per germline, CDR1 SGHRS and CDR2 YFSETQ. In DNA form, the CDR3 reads TGCGCCAGCAGCGTCGGACAGGGACTTAATGAAAAACTGTTTTTT. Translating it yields CASSVGQGLNEKLFF.

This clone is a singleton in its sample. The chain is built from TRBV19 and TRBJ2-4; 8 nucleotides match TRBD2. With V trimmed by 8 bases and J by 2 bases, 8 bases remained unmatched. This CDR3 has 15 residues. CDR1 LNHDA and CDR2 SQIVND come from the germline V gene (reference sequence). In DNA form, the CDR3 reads TGTGCCAGTGGATATAGCGGGACGACCAAAAACATTCAGTACTTC. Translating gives CASGYSGTTKNIQYF.

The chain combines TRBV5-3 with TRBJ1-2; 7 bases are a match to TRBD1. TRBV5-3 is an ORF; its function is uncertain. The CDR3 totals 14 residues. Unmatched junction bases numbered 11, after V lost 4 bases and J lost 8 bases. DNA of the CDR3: TGTGCCAGAAGCCTCCGGACAGGCGGGGGGGGCTACACCTTC. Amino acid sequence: CARSLRTGGGGYTF.

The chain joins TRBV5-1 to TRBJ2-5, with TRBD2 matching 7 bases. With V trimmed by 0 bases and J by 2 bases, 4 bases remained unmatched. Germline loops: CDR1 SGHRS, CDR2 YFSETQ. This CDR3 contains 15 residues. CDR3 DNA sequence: TGCGCCAGCAGCTTGGGCCCTAGCGGACAAGAGACCCAGTACTTC. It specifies CASSLGPSGQETQYF.

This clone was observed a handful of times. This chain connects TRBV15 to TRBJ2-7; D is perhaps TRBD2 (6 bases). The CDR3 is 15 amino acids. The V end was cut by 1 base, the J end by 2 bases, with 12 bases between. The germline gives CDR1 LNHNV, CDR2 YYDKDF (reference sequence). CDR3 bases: TGTGCCACCAGCAGAGGGCGGGATACCACCTACGAGCAGTACTTC. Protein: CATSRGRDTTYEQYF.

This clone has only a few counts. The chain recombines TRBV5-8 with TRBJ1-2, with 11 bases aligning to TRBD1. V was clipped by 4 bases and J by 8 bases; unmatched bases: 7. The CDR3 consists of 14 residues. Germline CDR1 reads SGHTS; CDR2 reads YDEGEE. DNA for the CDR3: TGTGCCAGCAGCCTGGGACAGGGGGGACAAGGCTACACCTTC. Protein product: CASSLGQGGQGYTF.

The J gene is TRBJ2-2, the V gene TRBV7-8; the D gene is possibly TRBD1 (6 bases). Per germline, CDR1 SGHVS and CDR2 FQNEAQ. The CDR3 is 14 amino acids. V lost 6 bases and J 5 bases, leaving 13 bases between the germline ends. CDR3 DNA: TGTGCCAGCAGTCCTACAGGGTTAACCGGGGAGCTGTTTTTT. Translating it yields CASSPTGLTGELFF.

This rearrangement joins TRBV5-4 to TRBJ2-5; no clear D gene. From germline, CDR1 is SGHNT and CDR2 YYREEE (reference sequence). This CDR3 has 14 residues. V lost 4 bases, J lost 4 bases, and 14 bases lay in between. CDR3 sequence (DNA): TGTGCCAGCAGCCCCCCCTACTCACTAGAGACCCAGTACTTC. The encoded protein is CASSPPYSLETQYF.

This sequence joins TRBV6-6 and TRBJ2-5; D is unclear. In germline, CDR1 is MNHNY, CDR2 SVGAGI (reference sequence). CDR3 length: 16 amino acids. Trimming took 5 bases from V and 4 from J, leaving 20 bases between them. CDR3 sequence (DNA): TGTGCCAGCAGTAACCAGAGAGTACCTAGTCGAGAGACCCAGTACTTC. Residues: CASSNQRVPSRETQYF.

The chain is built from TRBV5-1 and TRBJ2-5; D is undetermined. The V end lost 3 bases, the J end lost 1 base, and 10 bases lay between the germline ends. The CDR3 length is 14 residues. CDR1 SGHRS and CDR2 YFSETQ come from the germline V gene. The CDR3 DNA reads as TGCGCCAGCAGCTCCAACATTATCCAAGAGACCCAGTACTTC. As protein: CASSSNIIQETQYF.

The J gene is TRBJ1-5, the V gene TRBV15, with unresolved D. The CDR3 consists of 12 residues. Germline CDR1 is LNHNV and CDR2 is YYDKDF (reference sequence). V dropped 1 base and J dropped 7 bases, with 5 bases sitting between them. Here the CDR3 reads CATSRAGQPQHF. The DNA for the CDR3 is TGTGCCACCAGCAGAGCGGGACAGCCCCAGCATTTT.

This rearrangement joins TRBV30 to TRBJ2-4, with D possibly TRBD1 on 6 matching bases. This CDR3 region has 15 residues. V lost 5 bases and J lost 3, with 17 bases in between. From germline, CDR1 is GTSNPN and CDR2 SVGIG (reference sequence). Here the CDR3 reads CAWGHRVRVKNIQYF. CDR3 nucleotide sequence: TGTGCCTGGGGTCACAGGGTTCGAGTCAAAAACATTCAGTACTTC.

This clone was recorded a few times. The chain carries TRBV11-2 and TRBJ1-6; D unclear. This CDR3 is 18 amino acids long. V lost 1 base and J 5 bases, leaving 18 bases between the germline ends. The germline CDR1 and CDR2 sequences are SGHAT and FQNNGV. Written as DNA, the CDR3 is TGTGCCAGCAGCTTAGCGGCGGATGGAGCGTTAAATAATTCACCCCTCCACTTT. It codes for CASSLAADGALNNSPLHF.

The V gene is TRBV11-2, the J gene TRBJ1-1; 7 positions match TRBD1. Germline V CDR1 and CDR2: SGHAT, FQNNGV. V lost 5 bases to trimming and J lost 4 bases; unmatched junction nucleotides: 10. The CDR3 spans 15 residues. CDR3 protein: CASSRTGDITTEAFF. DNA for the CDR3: TGTGCCAGCAGCCGAACAGGGGATATTACCACTGAAGCTTTCTTT.

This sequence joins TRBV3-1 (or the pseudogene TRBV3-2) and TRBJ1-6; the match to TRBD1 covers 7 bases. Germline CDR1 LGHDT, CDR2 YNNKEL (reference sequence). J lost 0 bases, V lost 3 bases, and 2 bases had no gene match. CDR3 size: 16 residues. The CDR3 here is CASSQTGFSYNSPLHF. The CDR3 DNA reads TGTGCCAGCAGCCAGACAGGGTTCTCCTATAATTCACCCCTCCACTTT.

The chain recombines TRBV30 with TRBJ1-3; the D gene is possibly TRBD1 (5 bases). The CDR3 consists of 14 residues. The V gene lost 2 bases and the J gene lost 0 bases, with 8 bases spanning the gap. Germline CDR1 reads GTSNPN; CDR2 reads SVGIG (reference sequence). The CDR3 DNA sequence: TGTGCCTGGAGTAGGGGCATCTCTGGAAACACCATATATTTT. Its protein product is CAWSRGISGNTIYF.

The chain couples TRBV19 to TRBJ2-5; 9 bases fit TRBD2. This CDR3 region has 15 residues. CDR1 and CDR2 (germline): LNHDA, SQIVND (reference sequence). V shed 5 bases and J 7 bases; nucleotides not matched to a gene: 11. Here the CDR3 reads CASSLASGTTGTQYF. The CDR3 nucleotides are TGTGCCAGTAGTCTAGCTAGCGGGACCACAGGGACCCAGTACTTC. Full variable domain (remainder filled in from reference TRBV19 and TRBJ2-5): DGGITQSPKYLFRKEGQNVTLSCEQNLNHDAMYWYRQDPGQGLRLIYYSQIVNDFQKGDIAEGYSVSREKKESFPLTVTSAQKNPTAFYLCASSLASGTTGTQYFGPGTRLLVL.

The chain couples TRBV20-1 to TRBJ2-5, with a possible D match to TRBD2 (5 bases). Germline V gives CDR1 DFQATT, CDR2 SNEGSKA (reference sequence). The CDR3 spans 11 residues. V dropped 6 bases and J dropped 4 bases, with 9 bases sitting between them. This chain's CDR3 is CSARGRETQYF. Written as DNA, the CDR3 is TGCAGTGCCCGAGGGAGAGAGACCCAGTACTTC.

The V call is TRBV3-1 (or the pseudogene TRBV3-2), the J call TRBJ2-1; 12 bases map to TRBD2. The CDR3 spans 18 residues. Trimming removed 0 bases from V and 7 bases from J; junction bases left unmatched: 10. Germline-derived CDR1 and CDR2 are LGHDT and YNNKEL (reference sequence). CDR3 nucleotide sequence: TGTGCCAGCAGCCAAGACAGGCGGCCTAGCGGGAGGGTAAATGAGCAGTTCTTC. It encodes CASSQDRRPSGRVNEQFF.

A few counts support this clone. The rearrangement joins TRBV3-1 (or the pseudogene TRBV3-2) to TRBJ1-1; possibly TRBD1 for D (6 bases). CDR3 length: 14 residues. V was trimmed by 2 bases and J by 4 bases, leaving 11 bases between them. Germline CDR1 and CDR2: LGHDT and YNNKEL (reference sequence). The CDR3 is CASSQRQVRTEAFF. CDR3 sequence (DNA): TGTGCCAGCAGCCAAAGACAGGTCCGCACTGAAGCTTTCTTT.